Presented here are 30 T cell receptor beta chains from one specimen sequenced in a study of Ad26.COV2.S vaccination and SARS-CoV-2 variants. The assay was immunoSEQ multiplex PCR, and TCRdb's table has in-frame clones only and misses some. Of about 390,000 clones listed, around 85% are singletons. Treatment of the sample: some 20 received Ad26.COV2.S at low or high dose, single or two shots; 5 received placebo; per-sample allocation not given. Day 63 after the first vaccine or placebo injection was the time point for sampling. Here the sequenced sample was peripheral blood, taken in a trial of Ad26.COV2.S vaccine versus placebo. These receptors came from a person aged 18 to 59 who received the Ad26.COV2.S COVID-19 vaccine or a placebo.

The rearrangement links TRBV18 to TRBJ2-7, with 7 bases fitting TRBD1. The germline V gene encodes CDR1 KGHSH and CDR2 LQKENI. CDR3 length: 14 amino acids. J gave up 7 bases and V 3 bases, and 9 bases lay outside the gene matches. The CDR3 is CASSPLQGVQEQYF. In nucleotides, the CDR3 is TGTGCCAGCTCACCCCTTCAGGGGGTCCAGGAGCAGTACTTC. Full variable domain (rest looked up from reference TRBV18 and TRBJ2-7): NAGVMQNPRHLVRRRGQEARLRCSPMKGHSHVYWYRQLPEEGLKFMVYLQKENIIDESGMPKERFSAEFPKEGPSILRIQQVVRGDSAAYFCASSPLQGVQEQYFGPGTRLTVT.

The chain is built from TRBV6-2 or TRBV6-3 and TRBJ2-7; D possibly uses TRBD1 or TRBD2 (6 bases each). V was trimmed by 4 bases and J by 0 bases, leaving 10 bases between them. The CDR3 consists of 14 residues. Germline V gives CDR1 MNHEY, CDR2 SVGEGT. The DNA for the CDR3 is TGTGCCAGCAGTTGGGAGGACAGCTCCTACGAGCAGTACTTC. It is translated as CASSWEDSSYEQYF.

The chain recombines TRBV7-9 with TRBJ1-1, with a possible D match to TRBD1 (5 bases). The CDR3 spans 14 residues. CDR1 SEHNR and CDR2 FQNEAQ come from the germline V gene (reference sequence). Trimming shortened V by 6 bases and J by 4 bases, and 15 bases separated the two germline ends. The CDR3 region has the DNA TGTGCCAGCAGGAGCGGGGCCTACGCCACTGAAGCTTTCTTT. Its translation: CASRSGAYATEAFF.

The CDR3 DNA is TGTGCCAGCAGCTCCAATCTACAGGGGAATGAGCAGTACTTC. Amino acid sequence: CASSSNLQGNEQYF. This chain connects TRBV7-9 to TRBJ2-7; 7 bases align to TRBD1. This CDR3 has 14 amino acids. V was pared by 4 bases and J by 7 bases, with 10 bases of the junction left unmatched. The germline V gene encodes CDR1 SEHNR and CDR2 FQNEAQ (reference sequence).

This clone is a singleton in its sample. The chain uses TRBV18 and TRBJ1-6; D might be TRBD1 (5 bases). Germline V gene sequence: CDR1 KGHSH, CDR2 LQKENI. With 2 bases removed from V and 7 bases from J, the gap between germline ends came to 15 bases. CDR3 length: 16 residues. In DNA, the CDR3 is TGTGCCAGCTCACCAGTTCAGGGAACTAGGAATTCACCCCTCCACTTT. Amino acid sequence: CASSPVQGTRNSPLHF.

The V and J genes are TRBV5-1 and TRBJ2-7; D possibly corresponds to TRBD1 (5 bases). This CDR3 spans 15 amino acids. Trimming took off 5 bases at V and 6 bases at J, with 21 bases between the two ends. The germline V gene encodes CDR1 SGHRS and CDR2 YFSETQ. CDR3 DNA sequence: TGCGCCAGCAGGCCACTTCAGGGTGACCTGGCCGAGCAGTACTTC. Its translation is CASRPLQGDLAEQYF.

CDR3 DNA sequence: TGCGCCAGCAGCCCGATTATACTAGCCAAAAACATTCAGTACTTC. Its protein product is CASSPIILAKNIQYF. V usage is TRBV4-1 and J usage is TRBJ2-4; no clear D gene. The CDR3 is 15 amino acids. Trimming pared 4 bases from V and 0 bases from J, leaving 10 bases between. Germline values: CDR1 MGHRA, CDR2 YSYEKL.

V gene TRBV7-8 combines with J gene TRBJ1-2, with TRBD1 as a possible D gene (6 bases). With 6 bases removed from V and 1 base from J, the gap between germline ends came to 12 bases. Germline-derived CDR1 and CDR2 are SGHVS and FQNEAQ. CDR3 length: 14 amino acids. CDR3 protein: CASRPPDSNYGYTF. The CDR3 DNA follows: TGTGCCAGCAGGCCACCGGACAGTAACTATGGCTACACCTTC.

This chain uses TRBV10-1 with TRBJ1-2; D unclear. Germline V gene sequence: CDR1 WNHNN, CDR2 SYGVQD (reference sequence). The CDR3 covers 13 residues. Trimming removed 2 bases at V and 3 bases at J, with 7 bases between. CDR3: CASSEKGYYGYTF. Here the CDR3 DNA reads TGCGCCAGCAGTGAGAAAGGGTACTATGGCTACACCTTC.

The chain has TRBV6-6 and TRBJ1-1, with D unresolved. The CDR3 has 15 amino acids. Germline V gene sequence: CDR1 MNHNY, CDR2 SVGAGI (reference sequence). Deletions cut 6 bases from V and 1 base from J, with 15 bases between. Written as DNA, the CDR3 is TGTGCCAGCAGCCCGAGCACTTTACAGAACACTGAAGCTTTCTTT. Amino acids: CASSPSTLQNTEAFF.

This clone was detected a few times. The chain uses TRBV30 and TRBJ1-6; a weak D match, TRBD1 (5 bases). V was shortened by 0 bases and J by 9 bases, with 15 bases between the two germline ends. This CDR3 is built from 15 residues. Germline V gene lookup returns CDR1 GTSNPN and CDR2 SVGIG (reference sequence). The CDR3 is CAWSVRGGVRSPLHF. The CDR3 DNA reads as TGTGCCTGGAGTGTCCGTGGGGGGGTCCGTTCACCCCTCCACTTT.

The CDR3 nucleotides are TGTGCCAGCAGCTCATTACGGGTCTCTGGAAACACCATATATTTT. Translation gives CASSSLRVSGNTIYF. This chain links TRBV7-2 with TRBJ1-3; D call uncertain. The CDR3 contains 15 residues. Germline CDR1 reads SGHTA; CDR2 reads FQGNSA. V was shortened by 4 bases and J by 0 bases, with 10 bases between the two germline ends.

The chain couples TRBV7-2 to TRBJ1-5; D uncertain. Germline V gene lookup returns CDR1 SGHTA and CDR2 FQGNSA. Trimming stripped 1 base from V and 3 bases from J, with 10 bases between. The CDR3 is 15 residues long. This CDR3 is CASSLDRSNNQPQHF. Written as DNA, the CDR3 is TGTGCCAGCAGCTTAGATCGTTCTAACAATCAGCCCCAGCATTTT. Filled out from reference TRBV7-2 and TRBJ1-5, the complete variable domain reads GAGVSQSPSNKVTEKGKDVELRCDPISGHTALYWYRQSLGQGLEFLIYFQGNSAPDKSGLPSDRFSAERTGGSVSTLTIQRTQQEDSAVYLCASSLDRSNNQPQHFGDGTRLSIL.

This chain uses TRBV11-3 with TRBJ2-2, with TRBD2 as a possible D gene (7 bases). The V gene's germline CDR1 is SGHNT and CDR2 YENEEA. Trimming shortened V by 4 bases and J by 5 bases, and 17 bases separated the two germline ends. CDR3 length: 16 amino acids. The CDR3 DNA sequence: TGTGCCAGCAGCTCCAGGGAGGGAGGGGGGACCGGGGAGCTGTTTTTT. This gives the protein CASSSREGGGTGELFF.

The chain uses TRBV7-9 and TRBJ2-6, with D perhaps TRBD1 or TRBD2 (5 bases each). The CDR3 extends over 17 amino acids. The V and J ends lost 4 bases and 2 bases respectively, with 15 bases between them. The germline gives CDR1 SEHNR, CDR2 FQNEAQ (reference sequence). CDR3 nucleotides: TGTGCCAGCAGCTACCCGGGACCGCTCGCTGGGGCCAACGTCCTGACTTTC. Its protein product is CASSYPGPLAGANVLTF.

This clone has more than one count but fewer than ten. The rearrangement joins TRBV3-1 (or the pseudogene TRBV3-2) to TRBJ1-1, with a tentative D call TRBD1 (5 bases). This CDR3 has 13 residues. Germline lookup yields CDR1 LGHDT and CDR2 YNNKEL (reference sequence). Trimming removed 1 base at V and 4 bases at J, with 7 bases between. The CDR3 reads CASSQAQATEAFF. In DNA, the CDR3 is TGTGCCAGCAGCCAAGCACAGGCCACTGAAGCTTTCTTT.

This chain joins TRBV9 and TRBJ1-2, with D unclear. CDR1 is SGDLS, CDR2 YYNGEE, per germline. V gave up 0 bases and J gave up 8 bases, with 11 bases separating them. This CDR3 is built from 13 residues. CDR3 DNA: TGTGCCAGCAGCGTAGGGCAGGCCGGGGGCTACACCTTC. Protein sequence: CASSVGQAGGYTF. The whole variable domain, filled in from reference TRBV9 and TRBJ1-2, reads DSGVTQTPKHLITATGQRVTLRCSPRSGDLSVYWYQQSLDQGLQFLIQYYNGEERAKGNILERFSAQQFPDLHSELNLSSLELGDSALYFCASSVGQAGGYTFGSGTRLTVV.

The rearrangement links TRBV10-3 to TRBJ1-5; perhaps TRBD1 as D (5 bases). There are 17 residues in the CDR3. Per germline, CDR1 ENHRY and CDR2 SYGVKD. Trimming cost V 0 bases and J 0 bases, with 12 bases left between them. The CDR3 reads CAISESQGRYSNQPQHF. CDR3 sequence (DNA): TGTGCCATCAGTGAGTCTCAGGGTCGGTATAGCAATCAGCCCCAGCATTTT.

The chain combines TRBV6-5 with TRBJ2-7, with TRBD2 as a possible D gene (5 bases). Trimming removed 6 bases from V and 2 bases from J, with 14 bases in between. The CDR3 covers 14 residues. Germline-derived CDR1 and CDR2 are MNHEY and SVGAGI. This CDR3 reads CASRQEGRAYEQYF. The CDR3 coding sequence is TGTGCCAGCAGACAAGAGGGAAGGGCCTACGAGCAGTACTTC.

The chain uses TRBV7-2 and TRBJ2-1, with D unclear. With 2 bases removed from V and 1 base from J, the gap between germline ends came to 6 bases. Germline-derived CDR1 and CDR2 are SGHTA and FQGNSA. The CDR3 is 14 residues long. Here the CDR3 reads CASSLRRSYNEQFF. CDR3 nucleotide sequence: TGTGCCAGCAGCTTAAGAAGGTCCTACAATGAGCAGTTCTTC.

This clone was counted a few times. The rearrangement links TRBV7-9 to TRBJ2-7, with D maybe TRBD2 (6 bases). Germline values: CDR1 SEHNR, CDR2 FQNEAQ (reference sequence). This CDR3 is built from 15 residues. Trimming stripped 5 bases from V and 1 base from J, with 15 bases between. Written as DNA, the CDR3 is TGTGCCAGCAGCCACCGGGACTCTCGATCCTACGAGCAGTACTTC. Translating it yields CASSHRDSRSYEQYF.

V is TRBV27 and J is TRBJ2-7, with D possibly matching TRBD1 (5 bases). Germline CDR1 MNHEY, CDR2 SMNVEV (reference sequence). The CDR3 has 14 residues. V lost 1 base and J lost 0, with 7 bases in between. CDR3 amino acids: CASSLLGDSYEQYF. The CDR3 nucleotides read TGTGCCAGCAGTTTATTAGGGGACTCCTACGAGCAGTACTTC.

This clone was observed a handful of times. The chain has TRBV4-2 and TRBJ1-6; possibly TRBD1 for D (6 bases). There are 14 residues in the CDR3. Germline values: CDR1 LGHNA, CDR2 YNFKEQ. V gave up 2 bases and J gave up 7 bases, with 9 bases separating them. The CDR3 DNA is TGTGCCAGCAGCCAAAGGACAGAAAATTCACCCCTCCACTTT. It translates to CASSQRTENSPLHF.

V is TRBV3-1 (or the pseudogene TRBV3-2) and J is TRBJ2-1; tentative D call: TRBD2 (6 bases). The CDR3 totals 15 residues. Germline V lookup: CDR1 LGHDT, CDR2 YNNKEL (reference sequence). Trimming shortened V by 0 bases and J by 6 bases, and 12 bases separated the two germline ends. CDR3 DNA: TGTGCCAGCAGCCAAGATGGGGGGAGGAGCAATGAGCAGTTCTTC. Translating it yields CASSQDGGRSNEQFF.

The rearrangement uses TRBV10-3 and TRBJ2-3; D might be TRBD1 or TRBD2, each matching 5 bases. The CDR3 covers 15 residues. V lost 0 bases and J lost 1, with 8 bases in between. Germline CDR1 and CDR2: ENHRY and SYGVKD. The chain's CDR3 is CAISESRGRTDTQYF. CDR3 DNA: TGTGCCATCAGTGAGTCTAGGGGACGCACAGATACGCAGTATTTT.

V and J are TRBV11-2 and TRBJ1-2, with 7 bases that match TRBD1. The V gene end was trimmed by 6 bases and the J gene end by 2 bases; junction bases not matched to a gene: 12. Germline V gene lookup returns CDR1 SGHAT and CDR2 FQNNGV. The CDR3 is 16 residues long. This CDR3 reads CASSQAGQRKNYGYTF. In nucleotides, the CDR3 is TGTGCCAGCAGTCAGGCGGGACAGAGAAAAAACTATGGCTACACCTTC.

The rearrangement joins TRBV30 to TRBJ1-5; D uncertain. This CDR3 has 13 amino acids. Germline CDR1 reads GTSNPN; CDR2 reads SVGIG (reference sequence). The V end lost 3 bases, the J end lost 4 bases, and 10 bases lay between the germline ends. CDR3 in DNA: TGTGCCTGGAGCCTTAAGGTGAATCAGCCCCAGCATTTT. Amino acids: CAWSLKVNQPQHF.

CDR3 sequence (DNA): TGCAGCGTTGGCAGGGGGACTGAAGCTTTCTTT. Encoded protein: CSVGRGTEAFF. The chain recombines TRBV29-1 with TRBJ1-1; TRBD1 agrees at 7 bases. The trim removed 4 bases at V and 5 bases at J, leaving 1 base unmatched. The CDR3 runs to 11 residues. Germline assignment: CDR1 SQVTM and CDR2 ANQGSEA.

The rearrangement links TRBV4-2 to TRBJ2-2, with D possibly matching TRBD1 (6 bases). Trimming stripped 0 bases from V and 7 bases from J, with 12 bases between. This CDR3 is 15 amino acids long. The germline V gene encodes CDR1 LGHNA and CDR2 YNFKEQ. The CDR3 loop is CASSQDPQGDGELFF. DNA for the CDR3: TGTGCCAGCAGCCAAGACCCACAGGGAGACGGGGAGCTGTTTTTT.

The rearrangement joins TRBV30 to TRBJ2-2, with 8 bases matching TRBD1. Germline V lookup: CDR1 GTSNPN, CDR2 SVGIG (reference sequence). With V trimmed by 8 bases and J by 6 bases, 5 bases remained unmatched. The CDR3 totals 12 residues. CDR3 nucleotide sequence: TGTGCCAGACAGGGGTCCCCCGGGGAGCTGTTTTTT. Translation gives CARQGSPGELFF.